This TCR beta chain was recorded in a study of cytotoxic CD8 clonotypes in ibrutinib-treated CLL. Study-wide context: Patient counts were about 12 relapsed/refractory, about 15 treatment-naive and around 17 IGHV unmutated. Response sampling took place at median 12 months of treatment, range 6 to 36.

TCRdb's copy holds only in-frame clones and misses some; the assay was immunoSEQ multiplex PCR. The table includes roughly 180,000 clones, less than 85% detected once. Study-level results: Shared public clonotypes were rare, and on treatment they either got smaller or stayed the same.

CDR1 and CDR2 from the germline V gene are SGHRS and YFSETQ. Trimming removed 4 bases from V and 5 bases from J; junction bases left unmatched: 3. The CDR3 runs 15 residues. Turning to this clone: The antigen remains undetermined.

Extraction of roughly 2 micrograms of genomic DNA from cryopreserved PBMCs supplied material for TCR beta libraries. The source of this sequence is a human donor with chronic lymphocytic leukemia. The chain joins TRBV5-1 to TRBJ2-5; 15 nucleotides match TRBD2. Here the sequenced sample was PBMCs, taken after 24 months of ibrutinib treatment. The CDR3 protein is CASSHGTSGGETQYF. CDR3 DNA sequence: TGCGCCAGCAGCCATGGGACTAGCGGGGGGGAGACCCAGTACTTC. Supplemented by reference TRBV5-1 and TRBJ2-5, the full variable domain reads KAGVTQTPRYLIKTRGQQVTLSCSPISGHRSVSWYQQTPGQGLQFLFEYFSETQRNKGNFPGRFSGRQFSNSRSEMNVSTLELGDSALYLCASSHGTSGGETQYFGPGTRLLVL.